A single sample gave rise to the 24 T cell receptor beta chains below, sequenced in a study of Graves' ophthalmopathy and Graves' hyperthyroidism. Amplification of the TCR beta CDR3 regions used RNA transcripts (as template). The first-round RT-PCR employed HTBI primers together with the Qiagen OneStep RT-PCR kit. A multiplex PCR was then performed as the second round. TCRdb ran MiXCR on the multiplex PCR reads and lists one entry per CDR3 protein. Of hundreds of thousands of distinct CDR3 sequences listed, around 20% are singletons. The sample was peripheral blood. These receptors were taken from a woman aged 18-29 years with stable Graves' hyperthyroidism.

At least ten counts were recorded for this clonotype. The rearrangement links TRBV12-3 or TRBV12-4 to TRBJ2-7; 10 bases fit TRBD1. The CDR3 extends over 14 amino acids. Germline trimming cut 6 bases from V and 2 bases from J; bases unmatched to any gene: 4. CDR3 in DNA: TGTGCCAGCAGGTCGGGACAGGGGACCTACGAGCAGTACTTC. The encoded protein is CASRSGQGTYEQYF.

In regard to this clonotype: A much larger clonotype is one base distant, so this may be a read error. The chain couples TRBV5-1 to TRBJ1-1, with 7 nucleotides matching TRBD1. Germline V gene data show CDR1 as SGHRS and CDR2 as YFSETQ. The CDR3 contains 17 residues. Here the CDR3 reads CASGLEGAPRRNTEAFF. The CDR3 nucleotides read TGCGCCAGCGGCTTGGAGGGGGCCCCCAGAAGGAACACTGAAGCTTTCTTT.

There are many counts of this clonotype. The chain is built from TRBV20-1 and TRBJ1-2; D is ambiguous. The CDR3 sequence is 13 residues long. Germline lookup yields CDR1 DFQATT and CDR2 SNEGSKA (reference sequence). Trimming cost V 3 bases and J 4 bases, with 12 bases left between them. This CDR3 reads CSARDLRSYGYTF. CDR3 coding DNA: TGCAGTGCTAGGGACCTCAGGAGCTATGGCTACACCTTC.

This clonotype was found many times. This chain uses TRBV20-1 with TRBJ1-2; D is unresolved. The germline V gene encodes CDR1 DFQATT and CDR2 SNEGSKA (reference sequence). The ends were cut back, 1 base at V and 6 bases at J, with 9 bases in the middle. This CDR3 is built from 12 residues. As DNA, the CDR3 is TGCAGTGCTAGAGCTCCCCCGGATGGCTACACCTTC. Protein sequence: CSARAPPDGYTF.

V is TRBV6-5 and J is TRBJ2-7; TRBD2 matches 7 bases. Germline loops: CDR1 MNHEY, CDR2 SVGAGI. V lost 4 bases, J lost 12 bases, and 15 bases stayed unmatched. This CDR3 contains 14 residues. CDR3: CASSLDLAAIFRYF. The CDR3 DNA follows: TGTGCCAGCAGTTTAGATCTAGCGGCTATTTTTCGGTACTTC.

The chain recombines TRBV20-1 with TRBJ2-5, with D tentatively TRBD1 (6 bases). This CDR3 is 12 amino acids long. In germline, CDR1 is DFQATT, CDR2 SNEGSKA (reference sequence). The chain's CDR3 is CSLQGRGETQYF. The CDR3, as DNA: TGCAGCCTCCAGGGGAGAGGGGAGACCCAGTACTTC.

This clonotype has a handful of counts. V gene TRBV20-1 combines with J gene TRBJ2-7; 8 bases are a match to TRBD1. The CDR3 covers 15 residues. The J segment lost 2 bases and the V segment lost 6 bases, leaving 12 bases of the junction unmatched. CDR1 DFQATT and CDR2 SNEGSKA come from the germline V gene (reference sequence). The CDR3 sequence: CSAPWGTGDPYEQYF. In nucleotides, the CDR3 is TGCAGTGCCCCATGGGGGACAGGTGACCCCTACGAGCAGTACTTC.

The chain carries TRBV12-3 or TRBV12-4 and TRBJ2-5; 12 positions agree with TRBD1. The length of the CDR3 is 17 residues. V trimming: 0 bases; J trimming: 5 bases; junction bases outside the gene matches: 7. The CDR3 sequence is CASSLAAGTGGWETQYF. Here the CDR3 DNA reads TGTGCCAGCAGTTTAGCTGCCGGGACAGGGGGCTGGGAGACCCAGTACTTC.

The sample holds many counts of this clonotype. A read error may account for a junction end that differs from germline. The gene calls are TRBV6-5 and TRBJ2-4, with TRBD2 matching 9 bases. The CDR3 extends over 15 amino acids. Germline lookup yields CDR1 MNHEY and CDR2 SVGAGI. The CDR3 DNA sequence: TGTGCCAGCAGTTATTTAGCGGGAGCCAAAAACATTAAGTACTTC. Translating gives CASSYLAGAKNIKYF.

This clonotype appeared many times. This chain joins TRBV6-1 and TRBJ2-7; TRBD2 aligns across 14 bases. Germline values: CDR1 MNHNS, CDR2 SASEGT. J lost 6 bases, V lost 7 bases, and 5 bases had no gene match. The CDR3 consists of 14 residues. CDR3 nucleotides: TGTGCCAGCACAAGAGGACTAGCGGGAGGCGAGCAGTACTTC. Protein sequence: CASTRGLAGGEQYF.

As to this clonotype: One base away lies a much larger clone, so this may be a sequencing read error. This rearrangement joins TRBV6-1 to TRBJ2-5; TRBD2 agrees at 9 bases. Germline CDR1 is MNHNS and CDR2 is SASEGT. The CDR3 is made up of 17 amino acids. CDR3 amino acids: CASSDTSWLAGQETKYF. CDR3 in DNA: TGTGCCAGCAGTGACACCTCCTGGCTAGCGGGACAAGAGACCAAGTACTTC.

CDR3 sequence: CASWGQGRTPGDEQYF. CDR3 sequence (DNA): TGTGCCAGCTGGGGTCAGGGAAGGACACCGGGCGACGAGCAGTACTTC. This chain links TRBV2 with TRBJ2-7; perhaps TRBD1 as D (5 bases). The CDR3 spans 16 residues. In germline, CDR1 is SNHLY, CDR2 FYNNEI. Trimming cost V 8 bases and J 5 bases, with 25 bases left between them.

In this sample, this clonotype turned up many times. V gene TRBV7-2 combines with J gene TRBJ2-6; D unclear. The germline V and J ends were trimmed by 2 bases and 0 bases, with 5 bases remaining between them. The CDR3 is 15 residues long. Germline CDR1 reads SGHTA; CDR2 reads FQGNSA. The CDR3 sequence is CASSLLNSGANVLTF. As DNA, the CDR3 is TGTGCCAGCAGCTTACTTAACTCTGGGGCCAACGTCCTGACTTTC.

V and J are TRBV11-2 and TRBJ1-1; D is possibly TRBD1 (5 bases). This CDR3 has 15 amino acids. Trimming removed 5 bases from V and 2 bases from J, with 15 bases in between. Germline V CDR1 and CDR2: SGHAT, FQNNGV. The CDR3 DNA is TGTGCCAGCAGCCCCCGGACAACCCGCAACACTGAAGCTTTCTTT. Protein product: CASSPRTTRNTEAFF.

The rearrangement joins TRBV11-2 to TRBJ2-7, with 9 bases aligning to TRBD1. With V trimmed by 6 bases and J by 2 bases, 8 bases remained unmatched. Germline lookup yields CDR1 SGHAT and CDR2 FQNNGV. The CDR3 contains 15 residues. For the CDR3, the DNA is TGTGCCAGCAGTCTGGGACAGGGATCCACCTACGAGCAGTACTTC. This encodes CASSLGQGSTYEQYF.

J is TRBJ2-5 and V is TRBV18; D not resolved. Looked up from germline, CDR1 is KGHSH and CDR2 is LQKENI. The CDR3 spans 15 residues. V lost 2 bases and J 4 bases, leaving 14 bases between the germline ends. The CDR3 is CASSPFASGTETQYF. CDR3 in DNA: TGTGCCAGCTCACCATTCGCCTCGGGTACAGAGACCCAGTACTTC.

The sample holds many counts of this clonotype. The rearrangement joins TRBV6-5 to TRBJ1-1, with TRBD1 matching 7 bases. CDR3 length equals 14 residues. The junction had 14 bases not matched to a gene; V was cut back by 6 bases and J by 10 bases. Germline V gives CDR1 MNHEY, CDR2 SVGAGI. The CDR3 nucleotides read TGTGCCAGCAGCCCTATCCCCGGGACAGTCGGAGCTTTCTTT. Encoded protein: CASSPIPGTVGAFF.

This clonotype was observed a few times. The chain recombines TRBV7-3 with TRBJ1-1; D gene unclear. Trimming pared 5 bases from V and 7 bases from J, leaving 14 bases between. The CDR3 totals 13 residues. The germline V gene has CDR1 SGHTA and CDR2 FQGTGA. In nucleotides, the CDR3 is TGTGCCAGCAGCCCCGGATCCGACCATGAAGCTTTCTTT. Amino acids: CASSPGSDHEAFF.

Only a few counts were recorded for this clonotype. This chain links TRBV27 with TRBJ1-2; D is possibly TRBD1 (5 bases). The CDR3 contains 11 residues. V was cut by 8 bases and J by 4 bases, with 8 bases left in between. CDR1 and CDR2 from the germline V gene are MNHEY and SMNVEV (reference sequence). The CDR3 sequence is CASGTVYGYTF. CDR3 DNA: TGTGCCAGCGGGACGGTCTATGGCTACACCTTC.

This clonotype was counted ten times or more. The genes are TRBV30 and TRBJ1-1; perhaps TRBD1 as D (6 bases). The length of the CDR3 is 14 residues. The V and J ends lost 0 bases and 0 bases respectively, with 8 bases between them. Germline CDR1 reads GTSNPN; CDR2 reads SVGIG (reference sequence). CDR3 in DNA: TGTGCCTGGAGTGTAGGGGGGCTGAACACTGAAGCTTTCTTT. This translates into CAWSVGGLNTEAFF.

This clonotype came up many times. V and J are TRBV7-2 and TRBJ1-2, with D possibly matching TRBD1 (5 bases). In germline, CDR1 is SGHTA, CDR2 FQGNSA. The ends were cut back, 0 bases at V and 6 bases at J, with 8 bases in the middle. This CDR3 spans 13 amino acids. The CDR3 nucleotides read TGTGCCAGCAGCTTAGCACCGACAGATGGCTACACCTTC. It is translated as CASSLAPTDGYTF.

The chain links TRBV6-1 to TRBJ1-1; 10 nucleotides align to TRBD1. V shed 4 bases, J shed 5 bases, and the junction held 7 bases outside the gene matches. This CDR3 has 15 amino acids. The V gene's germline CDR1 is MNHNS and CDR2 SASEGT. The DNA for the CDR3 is TGTGCCAGCAGTGCTCGGGACAGGGGAGGAACTGAAGCTTTCTTT. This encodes CASSARDRGGTEAFF.

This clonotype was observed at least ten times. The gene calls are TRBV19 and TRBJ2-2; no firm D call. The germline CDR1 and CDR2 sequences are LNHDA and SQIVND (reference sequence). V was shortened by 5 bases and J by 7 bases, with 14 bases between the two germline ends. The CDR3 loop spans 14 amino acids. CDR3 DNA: TGTGCCAGTAGTCCAGAAAGGGCTGTCGGGGAGCTGTTTTTT. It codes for CASSPERAVGELFF. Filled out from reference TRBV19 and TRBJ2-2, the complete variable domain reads DGGITQSPKYLFRKEGQNVTLSCEQNLNHDAMYWYRQDPGQGLRLIYYSQIVNDFQKGDIAEGYSVSREKKESFPLTVTSAQKNPTAFYLCASSPERAVGELFFGEGSRLTVL.

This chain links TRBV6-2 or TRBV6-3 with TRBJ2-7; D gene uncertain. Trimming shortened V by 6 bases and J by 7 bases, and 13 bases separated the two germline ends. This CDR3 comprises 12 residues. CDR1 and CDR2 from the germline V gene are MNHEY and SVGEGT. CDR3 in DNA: TGTGCCAGCAGCTCGACCATGTGGGAGCAGTACTTC. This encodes CASSSTMWEQYF.